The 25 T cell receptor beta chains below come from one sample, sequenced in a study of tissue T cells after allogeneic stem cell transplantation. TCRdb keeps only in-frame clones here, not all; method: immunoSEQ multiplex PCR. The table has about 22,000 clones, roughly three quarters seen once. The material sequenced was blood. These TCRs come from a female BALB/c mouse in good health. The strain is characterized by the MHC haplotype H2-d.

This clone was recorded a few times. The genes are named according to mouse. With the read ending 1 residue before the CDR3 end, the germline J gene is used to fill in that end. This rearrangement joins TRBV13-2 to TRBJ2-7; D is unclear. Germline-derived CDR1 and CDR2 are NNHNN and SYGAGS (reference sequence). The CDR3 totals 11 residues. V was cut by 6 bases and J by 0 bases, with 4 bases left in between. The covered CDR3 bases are TGTGCCAGCGCCAACTCCTATGAACAGTAC. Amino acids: CASANSYEQY. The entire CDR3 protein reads CASANSYEQYF.

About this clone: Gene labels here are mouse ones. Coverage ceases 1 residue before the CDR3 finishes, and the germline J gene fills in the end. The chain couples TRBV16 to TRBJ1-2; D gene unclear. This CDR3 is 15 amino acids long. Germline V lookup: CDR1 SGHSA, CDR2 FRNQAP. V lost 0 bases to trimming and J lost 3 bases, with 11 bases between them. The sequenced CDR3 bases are TGTGCAAGCAGCTTAGATTTGGGGTTTGACTCCGACTACACC. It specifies CASSLDLGFDSDYT. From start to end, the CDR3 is CASSLDLGFDSDYTF.

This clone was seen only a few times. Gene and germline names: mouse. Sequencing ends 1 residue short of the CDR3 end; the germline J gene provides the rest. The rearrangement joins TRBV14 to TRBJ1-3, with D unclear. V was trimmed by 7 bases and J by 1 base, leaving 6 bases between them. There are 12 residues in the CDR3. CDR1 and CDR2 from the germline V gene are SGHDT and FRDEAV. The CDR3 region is CASEGSGNTLYF. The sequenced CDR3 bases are TGTGCCAGCGAGGGATCTGGAAATACGCTCTAT.

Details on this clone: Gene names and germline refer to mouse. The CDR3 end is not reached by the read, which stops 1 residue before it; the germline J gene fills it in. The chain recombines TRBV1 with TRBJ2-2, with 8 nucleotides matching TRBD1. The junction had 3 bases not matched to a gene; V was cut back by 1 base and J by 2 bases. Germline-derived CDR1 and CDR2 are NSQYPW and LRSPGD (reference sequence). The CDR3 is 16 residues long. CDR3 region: CTCSAGTGSNTGQLYF. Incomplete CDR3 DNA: TGCACCTGCAGTGCAGGGACAGGGTCGAACACCGGGCAGCTCTAC.

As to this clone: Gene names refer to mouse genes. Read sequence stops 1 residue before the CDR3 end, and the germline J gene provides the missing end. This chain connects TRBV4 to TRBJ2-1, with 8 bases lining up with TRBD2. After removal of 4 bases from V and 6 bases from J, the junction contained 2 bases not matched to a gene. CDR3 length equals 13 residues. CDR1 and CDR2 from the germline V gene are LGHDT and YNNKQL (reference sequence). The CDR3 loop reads CASSSTGVAEQFF. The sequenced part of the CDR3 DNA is TGTGCCAGCAGCTCGACTGGGGTTGCTGAGCAGTTC.

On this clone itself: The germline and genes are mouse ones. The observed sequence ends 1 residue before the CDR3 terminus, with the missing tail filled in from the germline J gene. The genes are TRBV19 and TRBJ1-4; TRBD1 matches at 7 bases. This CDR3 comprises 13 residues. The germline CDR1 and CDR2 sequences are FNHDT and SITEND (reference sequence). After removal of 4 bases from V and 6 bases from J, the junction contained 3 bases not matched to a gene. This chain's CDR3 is CASSPGTDERLFF. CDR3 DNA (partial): TGTGCCAGCAGTCCCGGGACAGACGAAAGATTATTT.

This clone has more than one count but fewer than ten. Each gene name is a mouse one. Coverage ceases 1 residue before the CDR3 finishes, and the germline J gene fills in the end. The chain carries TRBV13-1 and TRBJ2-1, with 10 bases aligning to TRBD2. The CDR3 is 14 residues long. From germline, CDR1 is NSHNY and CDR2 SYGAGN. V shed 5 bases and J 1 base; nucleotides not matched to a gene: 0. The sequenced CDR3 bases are TGTGCCAGCAGGGACTGGGGGAACTATGCTGAGCAGTTC. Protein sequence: CASRDWGNYAEQF. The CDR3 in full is CASRDWGNYAEQFF.

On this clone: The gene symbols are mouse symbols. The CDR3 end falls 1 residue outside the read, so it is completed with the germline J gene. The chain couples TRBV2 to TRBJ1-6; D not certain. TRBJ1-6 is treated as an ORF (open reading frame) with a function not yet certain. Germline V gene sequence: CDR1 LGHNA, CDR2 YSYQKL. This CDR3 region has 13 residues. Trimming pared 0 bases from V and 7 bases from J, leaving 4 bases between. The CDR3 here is CASSQEGNSPLYF. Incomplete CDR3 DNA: TGTGCCAGCAGCCAAGAGGGGAATTCGCCCCTCTAC.

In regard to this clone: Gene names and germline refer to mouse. Incomplete CDR3 DNA: TGTGCCAGCAGTGGGCCACAGGGGGGCGAACAGTAC. This encodes CASSGPQGGEQY. The CDR3 in full is CASSGPQGGEQYF. This chain connects TRBV13-1 to TRBJ2-7; D may be TRBD1 (8 bases). The sequenced fragment ends 1 residue before the CDR3 boundary, so the rest is inferred from the germline J gene. Looked up from germline, CDR1 is NSHNY and CDR2 is SYGAGN. This CDR3 is 13 amino acids long. V dropped 3 bases and J dropped 7 bases, with 14 bases sitting between them.

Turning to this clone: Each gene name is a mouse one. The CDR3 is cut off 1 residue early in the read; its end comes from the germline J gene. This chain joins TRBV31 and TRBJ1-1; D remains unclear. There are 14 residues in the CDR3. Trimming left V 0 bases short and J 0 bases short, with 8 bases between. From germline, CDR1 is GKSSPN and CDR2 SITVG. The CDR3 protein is CAWSLGQANTEVFF. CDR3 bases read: TGTGCCTGGAGTCTTGGCCAGGCAAACACAGAAGTCTTC.

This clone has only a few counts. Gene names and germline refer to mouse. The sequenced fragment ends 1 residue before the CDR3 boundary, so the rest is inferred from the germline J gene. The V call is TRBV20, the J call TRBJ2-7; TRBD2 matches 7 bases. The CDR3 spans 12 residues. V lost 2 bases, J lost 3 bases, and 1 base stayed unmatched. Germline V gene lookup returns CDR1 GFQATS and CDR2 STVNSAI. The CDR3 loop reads CGARLGGYEQYF. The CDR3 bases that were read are TGTGGTGCTAGGTTGGGGGGCTATGAACAGTAC.

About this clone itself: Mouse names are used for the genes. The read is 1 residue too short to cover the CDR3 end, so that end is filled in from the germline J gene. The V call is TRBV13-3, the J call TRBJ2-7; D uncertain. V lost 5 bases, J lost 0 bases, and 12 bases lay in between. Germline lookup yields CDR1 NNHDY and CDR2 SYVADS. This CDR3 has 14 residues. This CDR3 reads CASSERQSSYEQYF. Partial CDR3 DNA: TGTGCCAGCAGCGAGAGACAAAGCTCCTATGAACAGTAC.

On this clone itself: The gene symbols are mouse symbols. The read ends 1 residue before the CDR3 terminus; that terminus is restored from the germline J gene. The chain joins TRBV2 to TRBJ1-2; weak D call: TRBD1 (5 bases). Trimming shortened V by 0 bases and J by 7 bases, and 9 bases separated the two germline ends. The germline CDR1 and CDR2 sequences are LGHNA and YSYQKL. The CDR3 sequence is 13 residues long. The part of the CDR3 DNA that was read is TGTGCCAGCAGCCAAGATAAAGGGGTCGACTACACC. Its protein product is CASSQDKGVDYT. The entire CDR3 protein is CASSQDKGVDYTF.

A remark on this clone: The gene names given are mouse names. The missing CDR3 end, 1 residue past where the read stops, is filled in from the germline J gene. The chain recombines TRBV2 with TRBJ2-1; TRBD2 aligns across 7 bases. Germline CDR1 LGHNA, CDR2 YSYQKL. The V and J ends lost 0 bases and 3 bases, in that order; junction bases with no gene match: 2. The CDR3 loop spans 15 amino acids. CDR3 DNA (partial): TGTGCCAGCAGCCAAGATTACTGGGGCTATGCTGAGCAGTTC. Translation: CASSQDYWGYAEQF. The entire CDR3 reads CASSQDYWGYAEQFF.

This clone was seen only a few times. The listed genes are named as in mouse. CDR3 residues: CASSSGGYEQYF. Incomplete CDR3 DNA: TGTGCCAGCAGCTCAGGGGGCTATGAACAGTAC. This sequence joins TRBV13-3 and TRBJ2-7; 7 bases agree with TRBD1. From the germline J gene comes the end of the CDR3, since the read stops 1 residue before it. V gave up 5 bases and J gave up 3 bases; unmatched junction bases: 2. The CDR3 contains 12 residues. Germline lookup yields CDR1 NNHDY and CDR2 SYVADS.

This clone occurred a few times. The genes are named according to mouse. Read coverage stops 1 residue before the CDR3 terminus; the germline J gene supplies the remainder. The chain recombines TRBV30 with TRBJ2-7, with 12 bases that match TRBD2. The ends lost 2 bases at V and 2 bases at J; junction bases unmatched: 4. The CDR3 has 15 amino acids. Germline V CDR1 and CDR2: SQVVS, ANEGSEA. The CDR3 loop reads CSSRRDWGAPYEQYF. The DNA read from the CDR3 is TGTAGTTCTAGAAGGGACTGGGGGGCCCCCTATGAACAGTAC.

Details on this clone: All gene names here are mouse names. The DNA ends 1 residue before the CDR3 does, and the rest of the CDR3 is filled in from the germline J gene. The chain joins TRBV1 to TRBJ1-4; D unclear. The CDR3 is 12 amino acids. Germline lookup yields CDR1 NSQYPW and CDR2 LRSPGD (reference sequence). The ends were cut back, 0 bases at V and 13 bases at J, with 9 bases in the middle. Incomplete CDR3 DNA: TGCACCTGCAGTGCAGATCGGTGGGAATTATTT. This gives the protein CTCSADRWELF. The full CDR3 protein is CTCSADRWELFF.

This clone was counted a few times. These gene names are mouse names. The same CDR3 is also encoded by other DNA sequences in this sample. Partial CDR3 DNA: TGCACCTGCAGTGCAGTAACTGGGGGGTATGAACAGTAC. This translates into CTCSAVTGGYEQY. The entire CDR3 is CTCSAVTGGYEQYF. The J gene is TRBJ2-7, the V gene TRBV1; 9 positions agree with TRBD2. The read ends 1 residue shy of where the CDR3 ends; the end is completed using the germline J gene. Unmatched junction bases numbered 2, after V lost 1 base and J lost 4 bases. The CDR3 is 14 amino acids. CDR1 NSQYPW and CDR2 LRSPGD come from the germline V gene (reference sequence). Together with reference TRBV1 and TRBJ2-7, the CDR3 gives the full variable domain: VTLLEQNPRWRLVPRGQAVNLRCILKNSQYPWMSWYQQDLQKQLQWLFTLRSPGDKEVKSLPGADYLATRVTDTELRLQVANMSQGRTLYCTCSAVTGGYEQYFGPGTRLTVL.

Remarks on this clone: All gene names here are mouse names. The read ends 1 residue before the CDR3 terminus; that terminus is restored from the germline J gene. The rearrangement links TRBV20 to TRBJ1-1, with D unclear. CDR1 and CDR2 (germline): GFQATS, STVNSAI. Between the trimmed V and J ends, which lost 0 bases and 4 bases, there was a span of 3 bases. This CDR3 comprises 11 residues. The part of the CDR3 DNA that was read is TGTGGTGCTAGGGACAGCACAGAAGTCTTC. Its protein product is CGARDSTEVF. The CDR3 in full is CGARDSTEVFF.

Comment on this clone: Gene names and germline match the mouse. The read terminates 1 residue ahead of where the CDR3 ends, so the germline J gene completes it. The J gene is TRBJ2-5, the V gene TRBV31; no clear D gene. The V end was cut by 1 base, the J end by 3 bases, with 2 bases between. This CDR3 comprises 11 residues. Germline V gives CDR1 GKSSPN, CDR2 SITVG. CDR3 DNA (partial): TGTGCCTGGAGTCCACAAGACACCCAGTAC. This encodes CAWSPQDTQY. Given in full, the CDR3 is CAWSPQDTQYF.

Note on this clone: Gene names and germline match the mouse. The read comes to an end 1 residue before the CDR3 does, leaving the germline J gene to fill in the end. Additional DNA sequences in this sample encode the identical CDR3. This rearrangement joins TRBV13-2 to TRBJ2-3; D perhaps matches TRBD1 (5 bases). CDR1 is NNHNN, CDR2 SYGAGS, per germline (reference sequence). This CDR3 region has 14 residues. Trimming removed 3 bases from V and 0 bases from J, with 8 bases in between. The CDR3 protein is CASGGTSSAETLYF. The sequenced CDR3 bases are TGTGCCAGCGGTGGGACATCTAGTGCAGAAACGCTGTAT.

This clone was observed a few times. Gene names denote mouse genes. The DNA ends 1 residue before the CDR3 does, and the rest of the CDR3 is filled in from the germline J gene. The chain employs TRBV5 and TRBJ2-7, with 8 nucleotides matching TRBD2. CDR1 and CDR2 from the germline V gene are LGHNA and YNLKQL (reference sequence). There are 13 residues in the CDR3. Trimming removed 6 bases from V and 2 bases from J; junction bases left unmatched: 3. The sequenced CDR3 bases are TGTGCCAGCAGTACTGGGGGCCCCTATGAACAGTAC. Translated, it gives CASSTGGPYEQY. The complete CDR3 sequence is CASSTGGPYEQYF.

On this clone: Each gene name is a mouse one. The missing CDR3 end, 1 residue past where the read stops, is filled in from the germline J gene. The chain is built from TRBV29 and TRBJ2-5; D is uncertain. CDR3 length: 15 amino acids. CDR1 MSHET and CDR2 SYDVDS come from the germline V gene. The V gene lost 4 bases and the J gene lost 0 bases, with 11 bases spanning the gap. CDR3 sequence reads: CASSSGWWNQDTQYF. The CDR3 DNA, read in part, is TGTGCTAGCAGTTCCGGTTGGTGGAACCAAGACACCCAGTAC. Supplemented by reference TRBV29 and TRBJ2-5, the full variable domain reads DMKVTQMPRYLIKRMGENVLLECGQDMSHETMYWYRQDPGLGLQLIYISYDVDSNSEGDIPKGYRVSRKKREHFSLILDSAKTNQTSVYFCASSSGWWNQDTQYFGPGTRLLVL.

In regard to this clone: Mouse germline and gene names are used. The CDR3 here is CASSGTGGARTYEQYF. The sequenced part of the CDR3 DNA is TGTGCCAGCAGTGGGACTGGGGGGGCGAGGACCTATGAACAGTAC. The chain uses TRBV24 and TRBJ2-7; TRBD2 matches at 14 bases. Coverage ceases 1 residue before the CDR3 finishes, and the germline J gene fills in the end. After removal of 5 bases from V and 2 bases from J, the junction contained 5 bases not matched to a gene. CDR1 and CDR2 (germline): KGHTA, FRNEEI. The CDR3 consists of 16 residues.

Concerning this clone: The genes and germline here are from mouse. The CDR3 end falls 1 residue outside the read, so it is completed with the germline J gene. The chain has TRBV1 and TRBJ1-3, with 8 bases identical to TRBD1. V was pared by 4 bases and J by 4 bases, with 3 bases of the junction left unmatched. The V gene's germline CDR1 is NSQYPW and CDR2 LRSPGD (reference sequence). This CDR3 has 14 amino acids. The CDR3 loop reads CTCSVTGVGNTLYF. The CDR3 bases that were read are TGCACCTGCAGTGTGACAGGGGTCGGAAATACGCTCTAT.